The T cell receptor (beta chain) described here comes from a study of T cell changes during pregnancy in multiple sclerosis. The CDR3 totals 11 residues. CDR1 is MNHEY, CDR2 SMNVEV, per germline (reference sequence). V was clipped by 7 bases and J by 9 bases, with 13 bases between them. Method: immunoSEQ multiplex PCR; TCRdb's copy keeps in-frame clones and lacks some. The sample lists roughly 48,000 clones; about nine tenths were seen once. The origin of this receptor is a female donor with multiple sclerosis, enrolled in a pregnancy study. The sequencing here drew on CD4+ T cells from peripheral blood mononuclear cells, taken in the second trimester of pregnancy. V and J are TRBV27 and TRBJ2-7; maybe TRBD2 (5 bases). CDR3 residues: CASIRTPSQYF. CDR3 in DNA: TGTGCCAGCATAAGGACTCCCTCGCAGTACTTC.